Following are 30 T cell receptor beta chains from one sample sequenced in a study of T cell responses to AZD1222 COVID-19 vaccine. Sequenced by immunoSEQ multiplex PCR; TCRdb stores in-frame clones only, minus some. The repertoire holds 100,000 or so clones, with 91% as singletons. The sequencing used peripheral blood, collected on day 0 of AZD1222 vaccination. These receptors were taken from an adult in good health.

In this sample, this clone turned up once. V usage is TRBV10-3 and J usage is TRBJ1-1; perhaps TRBD1 as D (5 bases). Germline-derived CDR1 and CDR2 are ENHRY and SYGVKD. Deletions cut 4 bases from V and 5 bases from J, with 17 bases between. The CDR3 sequence is 15 residues long. CDR3 sequence (DNA): TGTGCCATCAGTGCTATCGGGGGAGCCCGAACTGAAGCTTTCTTT. Its protein product is CAISAIGGARTEAFF.

The chain joins TRBV3-1 (or the pseudogene TRBV3-2) to TRBJ1-5; possible D gene TRBD1, 6 bases. The germline CDR1 and CDR2 sequences are LGHDT and YNNKEL (reference sequence). The V and J ends lost 0 bases and 3 bases respectively, with 15 bases between them. CDR3 length: 17 residues. The CDR3 DNA reads as TGTGCCAGCAGCCAAGAGGGAGGCAGGGGCCTCAATCAGCCCCAGCATTTT. Amino acids: CASSQEGGRGLNQPQHF.

CDR3 coding DNA: TGTGCCAGCAGCGTAGGAGGGTCGGGAGACAGCTCCTACGAGCAGTACTTC. As protein: CASSVGGSGDSSYEQYF. The chain is built from TRBV9 and TRBJ2-7; D might be TRBD2 (6 bases). Germline CDR1 reads SGDLS; CDR2 reads YYNGEE. The CDR3 consists of 17 residues. Trimming shortened V by 0 bases and J by 0 bases, and 16 bases separated the two germline ends.

V gene TRBV18 combines with J gene TRBJ1-5; D is possibly TRBD1 (6 bases). V was cut by 3 bases and J by 0 bases, with 15 bases left in between. Germline V CDR1 and CDR2: KGHSH, LQKENI. The CDR3 length is 17 residues. The chain's CDR3 is CASSPPGGRNSNQPQHF. The CDR3 bases are TGTGCCAGCTCACCTCCCGGGGGCCGCAATAGCAATCAGCCCCAGCATTTT.

V and J are TRBV25-1 and TRBJ2-3, with a possible D match to TRBD2 (6 bases). CDR3 size: 13 residues. V was trimmed by 6 bases and J by 5 bases, leaving 12 bases between them. Germline-derived CDR1 and CDR2 are MGHDK and SYGVNS. The CDR3: CASRKRRGDTQYF. The CDR3 coding sequence is TGTGCCAGCAGGAAACGGCGGGGAGATACGCAGTATTTT.

This clone has just a few counts. This chain uses TRBV7-9 with TRBJ1-2; D is unresolved. This CDR3 region has 13 residues. Germline V gives CDR1 SEHNR, CDR2 FQNEAQ (reference sequence). The ends were cut back, 0 bases at V and 1 base at J, with 3 bases in the middle. The CDR3 nucleotides read TGTGCCAGCAGCTTAGCAGTTAACTATGGCTACACCTTC. Protein sequence: CASSLAVNYGYTF.

The chain has TRBV7-8 and TRBJ2-1; 10 bases are shared with TRBD2. Germline CDR1 and CDR2: SGHVS and FQNEAQ. The V and J ends lost 5 bases and 7 bases, in that order; junction bases with no gene match: 11. This CDR3 has 16 amino acids. The CDR3 coding sequence is TGTGCCAGCAGCCCCTTGAGCGGGGGGGCGCGGAATGAGCAGTTCTTC. It codes for CASSPLSGGARNEQFF.

The chain couples TRBV4-3 to TRBJ1-5; D not certain. The CDR3 has 13 amino acids. V was cut by 3 bases and J by 7 bases, with 10 bases left in between. In germline, CDR1 is LGHNA, CDR2 YSLEER. In DNA form, the CDR3 reads TGCGCCAGCAGCCAGGACCTTATACAGCCCCAGCATTTT. Translating gives CASSQDLIQPQHF.

Details on this clone: The sample contains more than one DNA sequence encoding this CDR3. The chain recombines TRBV5-4 with TRBJ1-2; a possible D gene is TRBD1 (5 bases). The CDR3 spans 14 residues. V dropped 2 bases and J dropped 4 bases, with 12 bases sitting between them. Germline V gene sequence: CDR1 SGHNT, CDR2 YYREEE (reference sequence). This CDR3 reads CASSFGQGSYGYTF. In DNA, the CDR3 is TGTGCCAGCAGCTTCGGCCAGGGTTCCTATGGCTACACCTTC.

The CDR3 region is CASSPEDRGYEQYF. The CDR3 DNA sequence: TGTGCCAGCAGCCCGGAGGACAGGGGCTACGAGCAGTACTTC. The chain recombines TRBV7-6 with TRBJ2-7; 9 bases align to TRBD1. The CDR3 is 14 amino acids. Per the germline V gene, CDR1 is SGHVS and CDR2 is FNYEAQ. V trimming: 5 bases; J trimming: 3 bases; junction bases outside the gene matches: 5. Complete variable domain (other parts from reference TRBV7-6 and TRBJ2-7): GAGVSQSPRYKVTKRGQDVALRCDPISGHVSLYWYRQALGQGPEFLTYFNYEAQQDKSGLPNDRFSAERPEGSISTLTIQRTEQRDSAMYRCASSPEDRGYEQYFGPGTRLTVT.

The chain links TRBV10-3 to TRBJ1-5; TRBD1 matches at 10 bases. CDR1 and CDR2 from the germline V gene are ENHRY and SYGVKD. Trimming removed 6 bases from V and 2 bases from J; junction bases left unmatched: 7. CDR3 size: 16 residues. DNA of the CDR3: TGTGCCATCAGGGGGACAGGGGCCCTTGGCAATCAGCCCCAGCATTTT. It codes for CAIRGTGALGNQPQHF.

The V gene is TRBV7-8, the J gene TRBJ1-4; 7 bases are a match to TRBD1. Germline V gene lookup returns CDR1 SGHVS and CDR2 FQNEAQ. The CDR3 runs to 14 residues. With 5 bases clipped from V and 7 bases from J, the junction kept 7 bases outside the gene matches. The CDR3 region is CASSTRGVGEKLFF. CDR3 in DNA: TGTGCCAGCAGCACCAGGGGGGTGGGTGAAAAACTGTTTTTT. The whole variable domain, remainder taken from reference TRBV7-8 and TRBJ1-4, is GAGVSQSPRYKVAKRGQDVALRCDPISGHVSLFWYQQALGQGPEFLTYFQNEAQLDKSGLPSDRFFAERPEGSVSTLKIQRTQQEDSAVYLCASSTRGVGEKLFFGSGTQLSVL.

J is TRBJ1-1 and V is TRBV6-5, with D perhaps TRBD1 (5 bases). The CDR3 consists of 14 residues. The V end lost 4 bases, the J end lost 1 base, and 10 bases lay between the germline ends. Germline assignment: CDR1 MNHEY and CDR2 SVGAGI. The chain's CDR3 is CASSFRVGNTEAFF. CDR3 coding DNA: TGTGCCAGCAGTTTCAGGGTGGGGAACACTGAAGCTTTCTTT.

The J gene is TRBJ1-1, the V gene TRBV4-2; the match to TRBD1 covers 10 bases. The CDR3 has 18 residues. V lost 3 bases, J lost 0 bases, and 10 bases stayed unmatched. Germline V gene data show CDR1 as LGHNA and CDR2 as YNFKEQ. For the CDR3, the DNA is TGTGCCAGCAGCCAGGGTTGGAGACAGGGGGCAATGAACACTGAAGCTTTCTTT. Translation: CASSQGWRQGAMNTEAFF.

V is TRBV12-3 or TRBV12-4 and J is TRBJ1-1, with a tentative D call TRBD1 (5 bases). V was shortened by 7 bases and J by 4 bases, with 13 bases between the two germline ends. The length of the CDR3 is 13 residues. CDR3 protein: CASKFGGGTEAFF. DNA for the CDR3: TGTGCCAGCAAGTTTGGGGGGGGCACTGAAGCTTTCTTT.

V gene TRBV4-1 combines with J gene TRBJ1-2, with 7 bases that match TRBD1. CDR3 size: 16 residues. The germline CDR1 and CDR2 sequences are MGHRA and YSYEKL. The trim removed 3 bases at V and 4 bases at J, leaving 11 bases unmatched. In nucleotides, the CDR3 is TGCGCCAGCAGCCAGCCTCTGACAGGGCCTGTCTATGGCTACACCTTC. Protein product: CASSQPLTGPVYGYTF.

J is TRBJ1-6 and V is TRBV28; D possibly corresponds to TRBD1 (5 bases). The CDR3 has 15 residues. V lost 4 bases and J 7 bases, leaving 14 bases between the germline ends. The V gene's germline CDR1 is MDHEN and CDR2 SYDVKM. CDR3 coding DNA: TGTGCCAGCAGTTATACCGGGACGGCAAATTCACCCCTCCACTTT. It yields the protein CASSYTGTANSPLHF.

This chain's CDR3 is CASSLVGTGGYEQYF. Here the CDR3 DNA reads TGTGCCAGCAGCTTAGTGGGGACAGGGGGATACGAGCAGTACTTC. The gene calls are TRBV11-2 and TRBJ2-7, with 11 nucleotides matching TRBD1. The CDR3 sequence is 15 residues long. Germline V CDR1 and CDR2: SGHAT, FQNNGV. V shed 1 base and J 4 bases; nucleotides not matched to a gene: 3.

This clone was seen once. The chain couples TRBV7-2 to TRBJ1-2, with D maybe TRBD1 (6 bases). The germline gives CDR1 SGHTA, CDR2 FQGNSA. The CDR3 is made up of 14 amino acids. V gave up 5 bases and J gave up 7 bases, with 17 bases separating them. In DNA, the CDR3 is TGTGCCAGCAGCCTCAGACAGGCGACGGGTGGCTACACCTTC. Translation gives CASSLRQATGGYTF.

The rearrangement joins TRBV18 to TRBJ1-2; tentative D call: TRBD1 (6 bases). CDR1 KGHSH and CDR2 LQKENI come from the germline V gene. The CDR3 spans 16 residues. Trimming shortened V by 3 bases and J by 6 bases, and 20 bases separated the two germline ends. CDR3 amino acids: CASSPIRGAPGDGYTF. CDR3 DNA: TGTGCCAGCTCACCCATACGGGGGGCCCCGGGTGATGGCTACACCTTC. The full variable domain, rest sourced from reference TRBV18 and TRBJ1-2, is NAGVMQNPRHLVRRRGQEARLRCSPMKGHSHVYWYRQLPEEGLKFMVYLQKENIIDESGMPKERFSAEFPKEGPSILRIQQVVRGDSAAYFCASSPIRGAPGDGYTFGSGTRLTVV.

This clone has only one observation. The V and J genes are TRBV28 and TRBJ1-1, with D possibly matching TRBD1 (5 bases). V was pared by 11 bases and J by 4 bases, with 20 bases between. The CDR3 is 14 residues long. Germline V gene data show CDR1 as MDHEN and CDR2 as SYDVKM. CDR3 amino acids: CAALREGGSTEAFF. The CDR3, as DNA: TGTGCCGCCCTCAGGGAGGGCGGGAGCACTGAAGCTTTCTTT.

The chain has TRBV27 and TRBJ2-7; 11 bases are shared with TRBD1. V shed 8 bases and J 7 bases; nucleotides not matched to a gene: 10. Germline CDR1 and CDR2: MNHEY and SMNVEV (reference sequence). The CDR3 has 14 amino acids. CDR3 sequence reads: CASGPGQGGGEQYF. In DNA, the CDR3 is TGTGCCAGCGGACCGGGACAGGGGGGTGGGGAGCAGTACTTC.

J is TRBJ1-2 and V is TRBV12-5; the match to TRBD1 covers 7 bases. The CDR3 totals 13 residues. Trimming cost V 4 bases and J 7 bases; bases outside gene matches: 6. Germline lookup yields CDR1 LGHNT and CDR2 FRNRAP. The DNA of the CDR3 is TGTGCTAGTGGTTCGGAGGGGGCTACTGGCTACACCTTC. Translating it yields CASGSEGATGYTF.

This chain connects TRBV2 to TRBJ1-2; D unclear. This CDR3 region has 16 residues. V shed 6 bases and J shed 4 bases, with 21 bases lying between them. CDR1 and CDR2 from the germline V gene are SNHLY and FYNNEI. The CDR3 spells CASSRFRENKSYGYTF. Written as DNA, the CDR3 is TGTGCCAGCAGCCGCTTCCGGGAGAATAAAAGCTATGGCTACACCTTC.

V is TRBV3-1 (or the pseudogene TRBV3-2) and J is TRBJ2-3; 9 bases map to TRBD1. Germline values: CDR1 LGHDT, CDR2 YNNKEL (reference sequence). J lost 7 bases, V lost 4 bases, and 12 bases had no gene match. The CDR3 is 16 amino acids. CDR3 bases: TGTGCCAGCAGCCTTACCGGGACAGGGACACATTATACGCAGTATTTT. This encodes CASSLTGTGTHYTQYF.

The J gene is TRBJ1-2, the V gene TRBV18; 11 bases map to TRBD1. V was clipped by 4 bases and J by 6 bases; unmatched bases: 4. The CDR3 runs 14 residues. From germline, CDR1 is KGHSH and CDR2 LQKENI. The chain's CDR3 is CASSRTGGKDGYTF. The CDR3 coding sequence is TGTGCCAGCTCACGGACAGGGGGCAAGGATGGCTACACCTTC.

The gene calls are TRBV5-4 and TRBJ1-2, with TRBD1 matching 7 bases. The CDR3 consists of 14 residues. The germline V gene has CDR1 SGHNT and CDR2 YYREEE (reference sequence). V gave up 5 bases and J gave up 4 bases; unmatched junction bases: 8. The CDR3 loop reads CASRIGTDLYGYTF. The CDR3, as DNA: TGTGCCAGCAGAATCGGGACAGATCTCTATGGCTACACCTTC.

This rearrangement joins TRBV23-1 to TRBJ1-6, with a tentative D call TRBD1 (5 bases). TRBV23-1 is noted as an ORF with a role that remains uncertain. This CDR3 region has 16 residues. Trimming took 3 bases from V and 2 from J, leaving 11 bases between them. CDR3 bases: TGCGCCAGCAGTCATCCACCGGGGGCCTATAATTCACCCCTCCACTTT. Amino acid sequence: CASSHPPGAYNSPLHF.

The chain combines TRBV7-8 with TRBJ2-7, with D unclear. With 5 bases removed from V and 1 base from J, the gap between germline ends came to 12 bases. In germline, CDR1 is SGHVS, CDR2 FQNEAQ. CDR3 length equals 14 residues. As DNA, the CDR3 is TGTGCCAGCAGCCCTTACCTTGGTTCCTACGAGCAGTACTTC. It is translated as CASSPYLGSYEQYF.

The sample holds one count of this clone. This chain uses TRBV28 with TRBJ1-6; TRBD1 matches 9 bases. The CDR3 consists of 15 residues. Germline CDR1 and CDR2: MDHEN and SYDVKM. V lost 2 bases to trimming and J lost 9 bases; unmatched junction nucleotides: 5. The CDR3 reads CASSLGGTGSSPLHF. In DNA, the CDR3 is TGTGCCAGCAGTTTAGGGGGGACAGGGAGTTCACCCCTCCACTTT.